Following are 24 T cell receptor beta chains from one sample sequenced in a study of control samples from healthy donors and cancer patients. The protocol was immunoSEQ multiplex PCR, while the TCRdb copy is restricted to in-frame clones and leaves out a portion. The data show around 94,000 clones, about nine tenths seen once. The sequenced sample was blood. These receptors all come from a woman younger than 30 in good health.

CDR3 nucleotides: TGTGCCAGCAGTTTAATCGGCCAGCCCCAGCATTTT. It encodes CASSLIGQPQHF. This chain uses TRBV28 with TRBJ1-5; D not resolved. The V gene's germline CDR1 is MDHEN and CDR2 SYDVKM. This CDR3 has 12 amino acids. V lost 2 bases, J lost 7 bases, and 6 bases lay in between. Looking up the rest from reference TRBV28 and TRBJ1-5 gives the full variable domain: DVKVTQSSRYLVKRTGEKVFLECVQDMDHENMFWYRQDPGLGLRLIYFSYDVKMKEKGDIPEGYSVSREKKERFSLILESASTNQTSMYLCASSLIGQPQHFGDGTRLSIL.

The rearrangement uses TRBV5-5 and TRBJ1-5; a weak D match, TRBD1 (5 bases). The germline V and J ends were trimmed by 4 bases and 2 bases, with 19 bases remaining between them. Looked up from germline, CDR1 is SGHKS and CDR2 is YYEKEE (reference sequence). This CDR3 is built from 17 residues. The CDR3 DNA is TGTGCCAGCAGCCGTAGTCGGGGCGAAGTGGGCAATCAGCCCCAGCATTTT. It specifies CASSRSRGEVGNQPQHF.

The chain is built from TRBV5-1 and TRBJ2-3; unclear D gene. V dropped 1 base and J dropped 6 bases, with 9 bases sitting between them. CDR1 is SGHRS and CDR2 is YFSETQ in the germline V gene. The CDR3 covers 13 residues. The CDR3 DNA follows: TGCGCCAGCAGCTTGCAACAATTCGATACGCAGTATTTT. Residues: CASSLQQFDTQYF.

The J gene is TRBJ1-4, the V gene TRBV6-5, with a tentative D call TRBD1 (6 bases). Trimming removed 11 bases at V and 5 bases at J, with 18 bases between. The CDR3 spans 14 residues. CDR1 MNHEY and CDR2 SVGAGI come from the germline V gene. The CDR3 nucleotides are TGTGCCGGGGGGCTGGGACACCGAAATGAAAAACTGTTTTTT. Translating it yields CAGGLGHRNEKLFF.

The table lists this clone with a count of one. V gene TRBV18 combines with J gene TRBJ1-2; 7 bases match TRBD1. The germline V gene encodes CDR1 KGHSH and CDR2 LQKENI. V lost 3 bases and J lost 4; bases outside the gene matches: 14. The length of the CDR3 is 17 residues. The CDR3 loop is CASSPLPDRDGSYGYTF. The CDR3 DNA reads TGTGCCAGCTCACCCTTGCCAGACAGGGACGGAAGCTATGGCTACACCTTC.

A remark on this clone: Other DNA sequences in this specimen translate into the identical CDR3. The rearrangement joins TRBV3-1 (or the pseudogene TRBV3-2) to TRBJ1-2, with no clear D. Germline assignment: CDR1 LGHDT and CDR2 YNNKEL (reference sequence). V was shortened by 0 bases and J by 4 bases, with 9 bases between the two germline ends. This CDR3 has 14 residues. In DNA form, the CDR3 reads TGTGCCAGCAGCCAAGATTATAACGGCTATGGCTACACCTTC. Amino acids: CASSQDYNGYGYTF.

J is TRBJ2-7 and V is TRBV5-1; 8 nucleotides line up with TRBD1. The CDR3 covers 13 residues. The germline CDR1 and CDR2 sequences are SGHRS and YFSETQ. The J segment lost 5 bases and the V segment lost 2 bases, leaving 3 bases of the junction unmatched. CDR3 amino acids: CASSFGQGNEQYF. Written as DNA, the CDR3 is TGCGCCAGCAGCTTCGGACAGGGCAACGAGCAGTACTTC.

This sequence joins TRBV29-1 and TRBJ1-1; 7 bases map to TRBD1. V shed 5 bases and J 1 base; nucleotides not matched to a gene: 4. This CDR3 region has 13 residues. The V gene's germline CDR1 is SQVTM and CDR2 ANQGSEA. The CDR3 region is CSVRQGKNTEAFF. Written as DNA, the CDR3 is TGCAGCGTTCGACAGGGAAAGAACACTGAAGCTTTCTTT.

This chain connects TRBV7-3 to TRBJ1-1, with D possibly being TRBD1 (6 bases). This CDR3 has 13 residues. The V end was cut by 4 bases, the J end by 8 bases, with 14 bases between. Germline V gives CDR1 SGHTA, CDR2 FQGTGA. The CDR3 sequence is CASSSSGGAEAFF. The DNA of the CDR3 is TGTGCCAGCAGCTCAAGCGGGGGCGCGGAAGCTTTCTTT. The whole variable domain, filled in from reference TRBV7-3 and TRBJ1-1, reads GAGVSQTPSNKVTEKGKYVELRCDPISGHTALYWYRQSLGQGPEFLIYFQGTGAADDSGLPNDRFFAVRPEGSVSTLKIQRTERGDSAVYLCASSSSGGAEAFFGQGTRLTVV.

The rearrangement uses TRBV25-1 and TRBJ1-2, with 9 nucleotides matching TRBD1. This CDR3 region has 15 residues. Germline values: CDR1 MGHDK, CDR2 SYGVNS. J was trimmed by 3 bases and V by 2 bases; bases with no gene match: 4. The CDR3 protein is CASSETGGPYYGYTF. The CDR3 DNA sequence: TGTGCCAGCAGTGAAACAGGGGGCCCCTACTATGGCTACACCTTC.

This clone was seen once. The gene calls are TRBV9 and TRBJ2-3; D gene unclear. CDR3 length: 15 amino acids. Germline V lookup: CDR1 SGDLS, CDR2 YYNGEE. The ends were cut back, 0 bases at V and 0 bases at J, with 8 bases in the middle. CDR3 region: CASSVDGDSTDTQYF. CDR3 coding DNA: TGTGCCAGCAGCGTAGATGGGGATAGCACAGATACGCAGTATTTT.

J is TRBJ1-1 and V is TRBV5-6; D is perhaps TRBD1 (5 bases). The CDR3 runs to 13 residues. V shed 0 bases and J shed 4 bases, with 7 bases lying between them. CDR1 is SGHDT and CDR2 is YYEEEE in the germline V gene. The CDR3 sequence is CASSLGGGTEAFF. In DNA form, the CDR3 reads TGTGCCAGCAGCTTGGGGGGCGGCACTGAAGCTTTCTTT.

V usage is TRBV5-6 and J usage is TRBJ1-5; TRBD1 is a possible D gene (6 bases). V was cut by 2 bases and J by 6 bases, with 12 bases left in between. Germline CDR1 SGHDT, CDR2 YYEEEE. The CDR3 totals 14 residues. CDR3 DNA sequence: TGTGCCAGCAGCTTTGGGGGCGGCGGTCAGCCCCAGCATTTT. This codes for CASSFGGGGQPQHF.

The CDR3 sequence: CASSQGTGTNYGYTF. The CDR3 region has the DNA TGTGCCAGCAGCCAAGGGACAGGAACTAACTATGGCTACACCTTC. This chain connects TRBV3-1 (or the pseudogene TRBV3-2) to TRBJ1-2, with 7 bases that match TRBD1. Looked up from germline, CDR1 is LGHDT and CDR2 is YNNKEL (reference sequence). The CDR3 covers 15 residues. V shed 1 base, J shed 0 bases, and the junction held 2 bases outside the gene matches.

DNA of the CDR3: TGTGCCAGCAGCCGAAACGGACAGGGTGAGACTGAAGCTTTCTTT. This encodes CASSRNGQGETEAFF. This chain connects TRBV7-6 to TRBJ1-1, with TRBD1 identical over 8 bases. Germline lookup yields CDR1 SGHVS and CDR2 FNYEAQ. The CDR3 totals 15 residues. V shed 5 bases and J 5 bases; nucleotides not matched to a gene: 10.

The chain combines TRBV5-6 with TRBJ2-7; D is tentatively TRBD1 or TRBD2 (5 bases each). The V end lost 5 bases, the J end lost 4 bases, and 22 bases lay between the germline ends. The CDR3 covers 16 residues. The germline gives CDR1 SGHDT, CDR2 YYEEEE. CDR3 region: CASRSLGALAPYEQYF. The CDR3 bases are TGTGCCAGCAGGTCTCTCGGGGCCCTTGCTCCTTACGAGCAGTACTTC.

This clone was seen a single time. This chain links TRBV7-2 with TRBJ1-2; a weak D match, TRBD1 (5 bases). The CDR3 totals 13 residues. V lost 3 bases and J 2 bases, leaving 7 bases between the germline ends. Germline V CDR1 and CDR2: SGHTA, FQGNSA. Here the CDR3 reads CASSFRDNYGYTF. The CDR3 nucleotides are TGTGCCAGCAGCTTTCGGGACAACTATGGCTACACCTTC.

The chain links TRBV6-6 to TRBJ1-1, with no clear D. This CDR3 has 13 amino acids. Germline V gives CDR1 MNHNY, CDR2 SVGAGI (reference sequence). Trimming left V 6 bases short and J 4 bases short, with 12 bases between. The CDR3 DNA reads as TGTGCCAGCAGAAATCAGCGGACCACTGAAGCTTTCTTT. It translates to CASRNQRTTEAFF.

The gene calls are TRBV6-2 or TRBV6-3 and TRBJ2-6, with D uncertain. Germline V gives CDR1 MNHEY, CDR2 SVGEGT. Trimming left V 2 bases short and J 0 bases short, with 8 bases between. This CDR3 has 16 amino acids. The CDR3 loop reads CASSYMTHSGANVLTF. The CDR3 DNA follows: TGTGCCAGCAGTTACATGACCCACTCTGGGGCCAACGTCCTGACTTTC.

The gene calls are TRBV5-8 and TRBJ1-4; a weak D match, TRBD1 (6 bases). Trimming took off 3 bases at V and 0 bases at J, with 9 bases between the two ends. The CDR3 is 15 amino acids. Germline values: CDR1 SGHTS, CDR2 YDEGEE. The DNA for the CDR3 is TGTGCCAGCAGCTCGGGACATACAACTAATGAAAAACTGTTTTTT. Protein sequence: CASSSGHTTNEKLFF.

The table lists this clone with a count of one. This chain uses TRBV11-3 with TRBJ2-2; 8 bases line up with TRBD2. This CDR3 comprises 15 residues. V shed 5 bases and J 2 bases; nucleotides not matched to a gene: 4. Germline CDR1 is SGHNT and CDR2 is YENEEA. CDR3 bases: TGTGCCAGCAGCCCCCTAGCGGGCAACACCGGGGAGCTGTTTTTT. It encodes CASSPLAGNTGELFF.

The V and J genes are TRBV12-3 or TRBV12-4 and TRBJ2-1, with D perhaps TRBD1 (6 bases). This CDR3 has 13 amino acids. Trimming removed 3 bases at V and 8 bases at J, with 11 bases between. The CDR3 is CASSFTKGDEQFF. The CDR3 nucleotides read TGTGCCAGCAGTTTCACAAAGGGGGATGAGCAGTTCTTC.

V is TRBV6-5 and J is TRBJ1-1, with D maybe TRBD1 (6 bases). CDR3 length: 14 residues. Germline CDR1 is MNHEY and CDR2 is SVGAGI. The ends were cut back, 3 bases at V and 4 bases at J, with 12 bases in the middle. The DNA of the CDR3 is TGTGCCAGCAGTTATGGGGGCCTTTTCACTGAAGCTTTCTTT. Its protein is CASSYGGLFTEAFF.

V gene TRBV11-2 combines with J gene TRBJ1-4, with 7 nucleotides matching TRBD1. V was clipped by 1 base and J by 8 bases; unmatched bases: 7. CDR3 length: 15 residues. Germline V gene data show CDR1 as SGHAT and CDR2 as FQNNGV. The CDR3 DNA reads TGTGCCAGCAGCTTAGGGTTGGGGACAGTCGAAAAACTGTTTTTT. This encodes CASSLGLGTVEKLFF.